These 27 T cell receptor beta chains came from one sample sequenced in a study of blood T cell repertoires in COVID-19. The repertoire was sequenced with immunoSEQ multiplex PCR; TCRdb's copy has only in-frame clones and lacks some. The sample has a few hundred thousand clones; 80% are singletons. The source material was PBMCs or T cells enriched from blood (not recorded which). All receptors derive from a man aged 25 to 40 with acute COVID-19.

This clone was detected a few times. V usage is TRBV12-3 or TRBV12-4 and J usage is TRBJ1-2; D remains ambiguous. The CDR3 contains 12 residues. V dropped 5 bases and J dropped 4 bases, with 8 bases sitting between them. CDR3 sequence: CASSERGYGYTF. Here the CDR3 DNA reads TGTGCCAGCAGTGAAAGAGGCTATGGCTACACCTTC.

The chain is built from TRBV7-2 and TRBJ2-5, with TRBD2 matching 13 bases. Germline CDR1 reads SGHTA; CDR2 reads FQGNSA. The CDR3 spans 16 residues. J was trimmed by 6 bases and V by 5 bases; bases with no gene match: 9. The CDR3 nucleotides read TGTGCCAGCAGCCTCGGACTAGCGGGGGACAGGAAGACCCAGTACTTC. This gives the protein CASSLGLAGDRKTQYF.

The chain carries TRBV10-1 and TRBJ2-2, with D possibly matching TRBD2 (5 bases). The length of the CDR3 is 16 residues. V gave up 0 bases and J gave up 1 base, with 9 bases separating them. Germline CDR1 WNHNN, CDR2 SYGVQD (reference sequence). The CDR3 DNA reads TGCGCCAGCAGTGAGTCAGGGAGAGGGAACACCGGGGAGCTGTTTTTT. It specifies CASSESGRGNTGELFF.

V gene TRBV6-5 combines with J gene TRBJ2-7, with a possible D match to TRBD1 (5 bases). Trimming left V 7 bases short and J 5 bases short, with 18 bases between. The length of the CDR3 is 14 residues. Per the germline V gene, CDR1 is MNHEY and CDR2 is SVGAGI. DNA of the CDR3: TGTGCCAGCACCAGGGCCGTTGGGTTGAACGAGCAGTACTTC. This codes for CASTRAVGLNEQYF.

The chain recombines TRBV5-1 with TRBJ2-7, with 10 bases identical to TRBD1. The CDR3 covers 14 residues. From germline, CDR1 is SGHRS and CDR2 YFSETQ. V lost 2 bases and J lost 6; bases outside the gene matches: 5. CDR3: CASSFRDRGREQYF. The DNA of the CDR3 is TGCGCCAGCAGCTTCCGGGACAGGGGTCGCGAGCAGTACTTC.

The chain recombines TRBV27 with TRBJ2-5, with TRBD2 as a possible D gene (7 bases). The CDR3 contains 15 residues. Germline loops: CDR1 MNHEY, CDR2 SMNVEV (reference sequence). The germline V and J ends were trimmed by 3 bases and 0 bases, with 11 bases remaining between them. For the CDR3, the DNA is TGTGCCAGCAGTTTGGCGGGGGCGAACCAAGAGACCCAGTACTTC. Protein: CASSLAGANQETQYF.

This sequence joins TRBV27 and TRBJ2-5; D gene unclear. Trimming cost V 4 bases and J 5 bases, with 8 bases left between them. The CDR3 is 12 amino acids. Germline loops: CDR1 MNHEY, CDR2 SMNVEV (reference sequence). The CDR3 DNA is TGTGCCAGCAGTTCCCCCCGGGAGACCCAGTACTTC. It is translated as CASSSPRETQYF.

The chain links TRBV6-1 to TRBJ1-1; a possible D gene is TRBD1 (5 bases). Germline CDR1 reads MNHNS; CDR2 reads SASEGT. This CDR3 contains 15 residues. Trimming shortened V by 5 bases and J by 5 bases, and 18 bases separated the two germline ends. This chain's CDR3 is CASSNQGRLETEAFF. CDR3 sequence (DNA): TGTGCCAGCAGTAATCAGGGCAGGTTGGAGACTGAAGCTTTCTTT.

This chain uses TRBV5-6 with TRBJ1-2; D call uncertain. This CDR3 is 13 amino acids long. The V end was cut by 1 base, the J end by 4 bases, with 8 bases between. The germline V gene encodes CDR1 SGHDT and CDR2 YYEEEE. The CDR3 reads CASSLPVGYGYTF. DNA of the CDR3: TGTGCCAGCAGCTTGCCTGTCGGCTATGGCTACACCTTC.

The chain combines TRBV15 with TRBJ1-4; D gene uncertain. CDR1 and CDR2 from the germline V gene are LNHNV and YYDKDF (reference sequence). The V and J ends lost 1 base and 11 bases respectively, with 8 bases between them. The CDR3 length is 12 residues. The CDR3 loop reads CATSRGLEKLFF. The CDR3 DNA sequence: TGTGCCACCAGCAGAGGTTTGGAGAAACTGTTTTTT.

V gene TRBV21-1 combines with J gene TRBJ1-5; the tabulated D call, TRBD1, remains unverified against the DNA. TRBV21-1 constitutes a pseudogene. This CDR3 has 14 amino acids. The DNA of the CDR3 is TGTGCCAGCAGCAGACGGACAGGGCCGCAGCCCCAGCATTTT. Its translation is CASSRRTGPQPQHF.

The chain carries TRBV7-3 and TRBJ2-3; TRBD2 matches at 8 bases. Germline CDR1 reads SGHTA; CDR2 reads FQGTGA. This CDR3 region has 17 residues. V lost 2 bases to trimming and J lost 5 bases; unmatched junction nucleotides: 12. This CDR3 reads CASSLLSGGAPGDTQYF. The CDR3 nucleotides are TGTGCCAGCAGCTTATTATCGGGGGGGGCCCCGGGAGATACGCAGTATTTT.

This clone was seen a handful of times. CDR3 sequence reads: CASSEGGGWAFF. The CDR3 coding sequence is TGTGCCAGCAGTGAAGGCGGGGGCTGGGCTTTCTTT. V usage is TRBV6-1 and J usage is TRBJ1-1; D may be TRBD1 (6 bases). From germline, CDR1 is MNHNS and CDR2 SASEGT. This CDR3 is 12 amino acids long. V gave up 1 base and J gave up 11 bases, with 11 bases separating them.

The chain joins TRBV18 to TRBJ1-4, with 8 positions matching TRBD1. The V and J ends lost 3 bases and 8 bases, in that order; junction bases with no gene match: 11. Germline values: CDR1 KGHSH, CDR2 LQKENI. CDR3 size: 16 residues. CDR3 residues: CASSPKGQGGQEKLFF. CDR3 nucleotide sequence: TGTGCCAGCTCACCGAAAGGACAGGGCGGGCAGGAAAAACTGTTTTTT.

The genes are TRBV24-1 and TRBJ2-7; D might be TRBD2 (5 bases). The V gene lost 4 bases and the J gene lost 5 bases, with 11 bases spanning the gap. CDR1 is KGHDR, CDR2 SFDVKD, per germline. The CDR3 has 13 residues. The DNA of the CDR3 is TGTGCCACCAGTGAGTCGGGGATCCACGAGCAGTACTTC. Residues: CATSESGIHEQYF.

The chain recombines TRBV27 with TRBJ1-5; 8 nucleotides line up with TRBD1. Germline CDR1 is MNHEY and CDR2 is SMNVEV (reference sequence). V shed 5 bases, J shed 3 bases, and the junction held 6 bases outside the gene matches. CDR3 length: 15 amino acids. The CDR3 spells CASSSRGPFNQPQHF. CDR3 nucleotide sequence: TGTGCCAGCAGTAGCAGGGGGCCGTTCAATCAGCCCCAGCATTTT.

CDR3 protein: CASSITGNNYYGYTF. In DNA form, the CDR3 reads TGTGCCAGTAGCATTACAGGGAACAACTATTATGGCTACACCTTC. The V and J genes are TRBV19 and TRBJ1-2; D perhaps matches TRBD1 (6 bases). With 6 bases removed from V and 5 bases from J, the gap between germline ends came to 19 bases. The CDR3 is 15 amino acids. Germline lookup yields CDR1 LNHDA and CDR2 SQIVND (reference sequence).

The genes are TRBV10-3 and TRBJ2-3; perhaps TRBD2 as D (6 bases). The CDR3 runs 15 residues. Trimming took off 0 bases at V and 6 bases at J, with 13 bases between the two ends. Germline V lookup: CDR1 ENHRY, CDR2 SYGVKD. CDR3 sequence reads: CAISESVEEGDTQYF. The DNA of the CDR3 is TGTGCCATCAGTGAGTCTGTGGAGGAGGGGGATACGCAGTATTTT.

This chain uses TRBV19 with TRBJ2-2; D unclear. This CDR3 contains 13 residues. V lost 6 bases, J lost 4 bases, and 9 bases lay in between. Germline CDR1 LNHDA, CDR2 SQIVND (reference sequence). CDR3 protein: CASRRLSTGELFF. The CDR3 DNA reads TGTGCCAGTAGGAGGTTGAGCACCGGGGAGCTGTTTTTT.

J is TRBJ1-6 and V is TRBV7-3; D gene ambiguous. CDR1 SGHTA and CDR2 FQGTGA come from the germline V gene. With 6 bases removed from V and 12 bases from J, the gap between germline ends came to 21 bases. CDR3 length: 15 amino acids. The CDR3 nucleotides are TGTGCCAGCAGTGAGTCTTGGGCCGTCAATATACCCCTCCACTTT. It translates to CASSESWAVNIPLHF.

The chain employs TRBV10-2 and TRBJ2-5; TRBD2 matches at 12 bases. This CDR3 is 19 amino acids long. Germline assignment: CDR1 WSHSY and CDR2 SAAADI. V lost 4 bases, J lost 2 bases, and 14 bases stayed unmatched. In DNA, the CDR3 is TGCGCCAGCAGTGGTATATTTACTAGCGGGGGGCACGTTCAAGAGACCCAGTACTTC. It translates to CASSGIFTSGGHVQETQYF.

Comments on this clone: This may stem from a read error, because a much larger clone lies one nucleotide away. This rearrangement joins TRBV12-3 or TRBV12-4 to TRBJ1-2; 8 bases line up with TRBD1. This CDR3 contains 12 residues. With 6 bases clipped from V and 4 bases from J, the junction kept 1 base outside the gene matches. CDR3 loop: CASRTGGYGYTF. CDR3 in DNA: TGTGCCAGCAGAACAGGGGGCTATGGCTACACCTTC.

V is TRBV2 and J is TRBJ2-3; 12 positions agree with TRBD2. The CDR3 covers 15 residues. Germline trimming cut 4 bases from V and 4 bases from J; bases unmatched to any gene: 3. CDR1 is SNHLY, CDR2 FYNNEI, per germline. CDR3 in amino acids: CASSVRTSGADTQYF. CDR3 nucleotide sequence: TGTGCCAGCAGTGTCCGGACTAGCGGGGCAGATACGCAGTATTTT.

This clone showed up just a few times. CDR3 amino acids: CAWSWGDQPQHF. Written as DNA, the CDR3 is TGTGCCTGGAGTTGGGGGGATCAGCCCCAGCATTTT. The J gene is TRBJ1-5, the V gene TRBV30; D might be TRBD1 (5 bases). CDR3 length: 12 residues. CDR1 and CDR2 (germline): GTSNPN, SVGIG (reference sequence). V was shortened by 2 bases and J by 5 bases, with 7 bases between the two germline ends. The whole variable domain, remainder taken from reference TRBV30 and TRBJ1-5, is SQTIHQWPATLVQPVGSPLSLECTVEGTSNPNLYWYRQAAGRGLQLLFYSVGIGQISSEVPQNLSASRPQDRQFILSSKKLLLSDSGFYLCAWSWGDQPQHFGDGTRLSIL.

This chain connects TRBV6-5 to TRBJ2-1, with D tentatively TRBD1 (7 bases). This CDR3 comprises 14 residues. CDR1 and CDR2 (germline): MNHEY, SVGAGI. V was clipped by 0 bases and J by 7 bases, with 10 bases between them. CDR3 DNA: TGTGCCAGCAGTTACTCTTCAGGGGGGAATGAGCAGTTCTTC. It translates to CASSYSSGGNEQFF.

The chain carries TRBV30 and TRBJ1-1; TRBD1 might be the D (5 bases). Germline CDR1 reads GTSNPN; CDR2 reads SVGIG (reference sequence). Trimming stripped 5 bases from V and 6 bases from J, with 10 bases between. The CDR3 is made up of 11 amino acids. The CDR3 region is CAWAGWSEAFF. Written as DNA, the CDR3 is TGTGCCTGGGCAGGGTGGTCTGAAGCTTTCTTT.

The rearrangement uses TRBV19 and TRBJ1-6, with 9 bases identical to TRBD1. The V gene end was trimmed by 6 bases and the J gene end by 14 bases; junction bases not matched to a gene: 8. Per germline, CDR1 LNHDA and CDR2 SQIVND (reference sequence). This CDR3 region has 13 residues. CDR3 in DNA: TGTGCCAGTAGCCCTACAGGGGGCTGGTCCCTCCACTTT. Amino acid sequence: CASSPTGGWSLHF.